These 10 T cell receptor beta chains originate from one sample sequenced in a study of blood T cell repertoires in COVID-19. Repertoires were generated with immunoSEQ multiplex PCR, while TCRdb's copy carries only in-frame clones and drops some. This table has a few hundred thousand clones, more than 80% appearing once. Sequenced input: peripheral blood. The receptors were gathered from a woman aged 45-65 years with COVID-19, enrolled during active disease.

The chain uses TRBV19 and TRBJ2-7; TRBD2 agrees at 8 bases. The CDR3 contains 14 residues. CDR1 and CDR2 from the germline V gene are LNHDA and SQIVND (reference sequence). Trimming at V came to 1 base and at J to 3 bases, leaving 2 bases not matched to a gene. The DNA for the CDR3 is TGTGCCAGTAGTATAGGAGCGGGAGTCTACGAGCAGTACTTC. Translation gives CASSIGAGVYEQYF. The variable domain in full, with the rest retrieved from reference TRBV19 and TRBJ2-7, is DGGITQSPKYLFRKEGQNVTLSCEQNLNHDAMYWYRQDPGQGLRLIYYSQIVNDFQKGDIAEGYSVSREKKESFPLTVTSAQKNPTAFYLCASSIGAGVYEQYFGPGTRLTVT.

The rearrangement joins TRBV6-4 to TRBJ2-2, with 7 bases identical to TRBD1. The CDR3 length is 14 residues. CDR1 is MRHNA, CDR2 SNTAGT, per germline. With 7 bases clipped from V and 3 bases from J, the junction kept 5 bases outside the gene matches. The CDR3 DNA is TGTGCCAGCAAAGAGGGGGCCTACACCGGGGAGCTGTTTTTT. Protein: CASKEGAYTGELFF.

The chain uses TRBV7-8 and TRBJ1-2; tentatively, D is TRBD1 (6 bases). Germline-derived CDR1 and CDR2 are SGHVS and FQNEAQ. Trimming left V 1 base short and J 6 bases short, with 18 bases between. CDR3 size: 16 residues. The CDR3 DNA follows: TGTGCCAGCAGCTTAGTAGGGGGTGGGGGACCGGATGGCTACACCTTC. Its protein is CASSLVGGGGPDGYTF.

The gene calls are TRBV13 and TRBJ2-2; 7 nucleotides align to TRBD1. CDR3 length equals 15 residues. The ends lost 1 base at V and 5 bases at J; junction bases unmatched: 4. CDR1 PRHDT and CDR2 FYEKMQ come from the germline V gene (reference sequence). CDR3 sequence reads: CASSLAGTATGELFF. DNA for the CDR3: TGTGCCAGCAGCTTAGCCGGGACAGCAACCGGGGAGCTGTTTTTT. Based on the CDR3 plus reference TRBV13 and TRBJ2-2, the full variable domain is AAGVIQSPRHLIKEKRETATLKCYPIPRHDTVYWYQQGPGQDPQFLISFYEKMQSDKGSIPDRFSAQQFSDYHSELNMSSLELGDSALYFCASSLAGTATGELFFGEGSRLTVL.

The rearrangement joins TRBV7-9 to TRBJ2-5; D might be TRBD1 (7 bases). Between the trimmed V and J ends, which lost 1 base and 1 base, there was a span of 16 bases. Germline CDR1 is SEHNR and CDR2 is FQNEAQ (reference sequence). This CDR3 comprises 17 residues. The DNA of the CDR3 is TGTGCCAGCAGCTTAGTTCGGGCAGGGGGGATCCAAGAGACCCAGTACTTC. Protein: CASSLVRAGGIQETQYF.

This sequence joins TRBV4-2 and TRBJ1-5; tentative D call: TRBD1 (5 bases). The V gene's germline CDR1 is LGHNA and CDR2 YNFKEQ. V was trimmed by 0 bases and J by 2 bases, leaving 14 bases between them. The CDR3 length is 17 residues. CDR3: CASSQDLGGDRNQPQHF. CDR3 coding DNA: TGTGCCAGCAGCCAAGATCTGGGGGGGGATCGCAATCAGCCCCAGCATTTT.

V usage is TRBV6-6 and J usage is TRBJ1-3; 7 positions agree with TRBD1. The ends lost 2 bases at V and 1 base at J; junction bases unmatched: 5. Germline assignment: CDR1 MNHNY and CDR2 SVGAGI (reference sequence). The CDR3 has 16 residues. For the CDR3, the DNA is TGTGCCAGCAGTTACCCCGGGACAGCTTCTGGAAACACCATATATTTT. Protein: CASSYPGTASGNTIYF.

V is TRBV14 and J is TRBJ1-4; weak D call: TRBD1 (6 bases). With 1 base removed from V and 8 bases from J, the gap between germline ends came to 14 bases. Germline CDR1 and CDR2: SGHDN and FVKESK. The CDR3 spans 15 residues. CDR3 sequence (DNA): TGTGCCAGCAGCCAAGCACAGGGTTTAGGAGAAAAACTGTTTTTT. Protein: CASSQAQGLGEKLFF.

This sequence joins TRBV5-4 and TRBJ2-7; D is possibly TRBD2 (5 bases). This CDR3 spans 16 amino acids. CDR1 and CDR2 from the germline V gene are SGHNT and YYREEE (reference sequence). V was pared by 4 bases and J by 3 bases, with 20 bases between. CDR3 in DNA: TGTGCCAGCAGCCCTCTCCCGGGGTACATCGGCTACGAGCAGTACTTC. Its protein product is CASSPLPGYIGYEQYF.

The rearrangement uses TRBV7-9 and TRBJ1-2; TRBD1 aligns across 7 bases. Germline CDR1 reads SEHNR; CDR2 reads FQNEAQ (reference sequence). J was trimmed by 13 bases and V by 5 bases; bases with no gene match: 25. The CDR3 is 17 amino acids. The CDR3 sequence is CASSKERATGVGGKVTF. The CDR3 DNA reads as TGTGCCAGCAGCAAAGAACGAGCTACAGGGGTTGGAGGGAAGGTCACCTTC.